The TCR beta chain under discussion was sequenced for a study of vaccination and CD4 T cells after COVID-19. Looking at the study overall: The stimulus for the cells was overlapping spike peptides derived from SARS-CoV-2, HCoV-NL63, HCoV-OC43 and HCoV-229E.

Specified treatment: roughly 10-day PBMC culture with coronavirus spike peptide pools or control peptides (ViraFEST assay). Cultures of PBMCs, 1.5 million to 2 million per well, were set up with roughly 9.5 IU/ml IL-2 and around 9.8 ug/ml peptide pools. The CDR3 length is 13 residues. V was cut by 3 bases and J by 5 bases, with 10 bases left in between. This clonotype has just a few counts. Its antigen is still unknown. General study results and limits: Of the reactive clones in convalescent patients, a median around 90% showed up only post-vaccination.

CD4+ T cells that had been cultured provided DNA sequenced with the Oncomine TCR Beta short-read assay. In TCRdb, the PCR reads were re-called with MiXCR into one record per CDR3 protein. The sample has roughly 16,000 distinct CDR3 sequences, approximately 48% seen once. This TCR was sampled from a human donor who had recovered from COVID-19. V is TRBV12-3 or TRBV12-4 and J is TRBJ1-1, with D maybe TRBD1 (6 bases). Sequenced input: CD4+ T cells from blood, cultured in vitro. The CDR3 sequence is CASSLGAGTEAFF. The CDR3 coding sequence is TGTGCCAGCAGTTTGGGGGCAGGGACTGAAGCTTTCTTT.